This TCR beta chain was observed in a study of regulatory T cells in long-lasting Graves disease. Study conclusions and caveats: Whereas approximately 980 public clonotypes were shared by new patients, persistent patients shared more, at roughly 3,000.

The time point: newly diagnosed GD, antithyroid drugs for less than 3 months. TCR sequences were obtained from RNA taken from PBMCs. The ends lost 3 bases at V and 3 bases at J; junction bases unmatched: 13. This CDR3 is 17 amino acids long. Germline V gives CDR1 LNHDA, CDR2 SQIVND (reference sequence). Regarding this clonotype: As yet, its antigen is unknown.

HTBI primers from iRepertoire and Arm-PCR of CDR3 regions yielded the TCR beta libraries. Each CDR3 protein is one row after TCRdb ran MiXCR on the multiplex PCR reads. This table has approximately 560,000 distinct CDR3 sequences, around 15% appearing once. The data also belong to a second study, concerning T cells in Graves' hyperthyroidism and ophthalmopathy.

This clonotype was sampled from a young man with Graves disease. The input for sequencing was peripheral blood mononuclear cells (PBMCs), taken at new diagnosis, from a patient treated with antithyroid drugs. The V gene is TRBV19, the J gene TRBJ2-7; 8 nucleotides match TRBD2. CDR3 in DNA: TGTGCCAGTAGTATCGGCCCCTTAGCGGGATACAGCTACGAGCAGTACTTC. Amino acids: CASSIGPLAGYSYEQYF.